Listed below are T cell receptor beta chains from one sample, sequenced in a study of blood T cell repertoires in COVID-19. Generated by immunoSEQ multiplex PCR, the TCRdb table keeps only in-frame clones and is missing some. The sample has 200,000 to 250,000 clones, about 80% seen once. The sequencing sample was made of PBMCs or T cells enriched from blood (not recorded which). The origin of the receptors is a middle-aged woman with acute COVID-19. CDR3s leave out the opening cysteine and the closing phenylalanine or tryptophan.

J,V,CDR3
TRBJ1-6,TRBV5-4,ASSPVPGQGVAPLH
TRBJ1-1,TRBV19,ASSVSLTGVNGYTEAF
TRBJ2-3,TRBV29-1,SVTPRSSGSRDTQY
TRBJ2-7,TRBV19,ASSIDRAMGEQY
TRBJ2-2,TRBV4-1,ASSQVELVTGELF
TRBJ1-1,TRBV6-5,ASSYSPGEGNEAF
TRBJ2-7,TRBV10-1,ASSLTGYEQY
TRBJ1-3,TRBV6-5,ASRQGAGNTIY
TRBJ1-2,TRBV4-2,ASSQEGVRGNGYT
TRBJ2-4,TRBV9,ASSPPESKNIQY
TRBJ2-2,TRBV3-1/TRBV3-2,ASGSLGGAHTGELF
TRBJ2-7,TRBV27,ASSLGPSYEQY
TRBJ1-1,TRBV5-6,ASSFGTLGTEAF
TRBJ2-7,TRBV7-9,ASSLVSSYEQY
TRBJ2-2,TRBV30,AWRPGLAGVTGELF
TRBJ1-2,TRBV30,AWSSGMANGYT
TRBJ2-7,TRBV6-5,ASSTGTGDQEQY
TRBJ1-4,TRBV9,ASSRRDNEKLF
TRBJ2-5,TRBV24-1,ATSDSLAGEPMKTQY
TRBJ1-4,TRBV29-1,SVGGTGTTAANEKLF
TRBJ2-5,TRBV15,ATSSPPQETQY
TRBJ2-3,TRBV5-1,ASSFSGRTDTQY
TRBJ2-3,TRBV7-3,ASSPQGGTDTQY
TRBJ2-1,TRBV19,ASSPLAGVYNEQF
TRBJ1-4,TRBV7-8,ASSLLSPRVDEKLF
TRBJ1-1,TRBV11-1,ASSLAGEVTEAF
TRBJ2-5,TRBV7-2,ASSPVVRGQETQY
TRBJ1-4,TRBV7-6,ASSARQGINEKLF
TRBJ2-1,TRBV2,ASRSGTGASDEQF
TRBJ2-1,TRBV5-1,ASSLETGTNEQF
TRBJ1-2,TRBV4-3,ASSQGRGEAGYT
TRBJ1-6,TRBV5-1,ASSSDNLHPDNSPLH
TRBJ1-2,TRBV3-1/TRBV3-2,ASSQAIDTHGYT
TRBJ2-3,TRBV27,ASSLNLWDTQY
TRBJ2-2,TRBV6-2/TRBV6-3,ASSYSGWSGATLNTGELF
TRBJ1-5,TRBV18,ASSPGTATNQPQH
TRBJ2-2,TRBV7-2,ASSLRVPEAGELF
TRBJ1-1,TRBV5-1,ASSLGAGNTEAF